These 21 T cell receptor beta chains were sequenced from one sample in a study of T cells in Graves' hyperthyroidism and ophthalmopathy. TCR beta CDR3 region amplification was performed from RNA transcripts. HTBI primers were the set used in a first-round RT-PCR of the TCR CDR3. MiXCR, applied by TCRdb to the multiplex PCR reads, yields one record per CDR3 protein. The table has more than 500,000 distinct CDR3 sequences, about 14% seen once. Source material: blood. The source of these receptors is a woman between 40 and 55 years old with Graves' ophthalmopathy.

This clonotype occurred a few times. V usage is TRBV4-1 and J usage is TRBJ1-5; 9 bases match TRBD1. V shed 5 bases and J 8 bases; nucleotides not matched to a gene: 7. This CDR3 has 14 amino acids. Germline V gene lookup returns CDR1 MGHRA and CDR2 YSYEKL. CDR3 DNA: TGCGCCAGCAGCGGCCGACAGGGGGACAAGCCCCAGCATTTT. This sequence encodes CASSGRQGDKPQHF.

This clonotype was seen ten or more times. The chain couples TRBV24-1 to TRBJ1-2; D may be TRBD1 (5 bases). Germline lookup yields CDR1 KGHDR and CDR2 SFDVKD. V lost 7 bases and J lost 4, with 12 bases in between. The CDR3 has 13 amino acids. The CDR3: CATSYDSPYGYTF. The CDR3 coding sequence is TGTGCCACCAGCTATGACAGTCCCTATGGCTACACCTTC.

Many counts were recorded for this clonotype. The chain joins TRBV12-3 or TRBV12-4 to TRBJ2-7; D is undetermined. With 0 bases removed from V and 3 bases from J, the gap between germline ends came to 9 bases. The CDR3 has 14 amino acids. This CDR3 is CASSLAGPLYEQYF. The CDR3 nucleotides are TGTGCCAGCAGTTTAGCAGGACCTCTCTACGAGCAGTACTTC.

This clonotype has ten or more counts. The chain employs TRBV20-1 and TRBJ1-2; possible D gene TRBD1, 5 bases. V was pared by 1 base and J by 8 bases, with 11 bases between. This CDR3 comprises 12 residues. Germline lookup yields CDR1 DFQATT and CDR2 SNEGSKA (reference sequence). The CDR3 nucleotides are TGCAGTGCTAGAGTGGGGCAGGAGGGCTACACCTTC. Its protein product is CSARVGQEGYTF.

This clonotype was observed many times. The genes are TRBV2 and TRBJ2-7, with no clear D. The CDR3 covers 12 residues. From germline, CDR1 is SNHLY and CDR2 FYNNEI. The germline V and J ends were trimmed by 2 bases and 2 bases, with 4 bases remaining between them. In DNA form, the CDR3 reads TGTGCCAGCAGTGAATGGACCTACGAGCAGTACTTC. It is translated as CASSEWTYEQYF.

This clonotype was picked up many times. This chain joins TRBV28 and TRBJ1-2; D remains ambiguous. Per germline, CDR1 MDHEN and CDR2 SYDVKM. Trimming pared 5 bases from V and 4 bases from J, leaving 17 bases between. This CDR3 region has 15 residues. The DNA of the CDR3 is TGTGCCAGCAGTCCTTATCCCCCAAGGAGCTATGGCTACACCTTC. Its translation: CASSPYPPRSYGYTF.

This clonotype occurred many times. This chain's CDR3 is CASSYRGRGGETQYF. The CDR3 region has the DNA TGTGCCAGCAGTTACAGGGGCCGAGGAGGGGAGACCCAGTACTTC. The rearrangement joins TRBV6-5 to TRBJ2-5; D may be TRBD2 (6 bases). V was pared by 2 bases and J by 5 bases, with 15 bases between. The CDR3 is made up of 15 amino acids. The V gene's germline CDR1 is MNHEY and CDR2 SVGAGI.

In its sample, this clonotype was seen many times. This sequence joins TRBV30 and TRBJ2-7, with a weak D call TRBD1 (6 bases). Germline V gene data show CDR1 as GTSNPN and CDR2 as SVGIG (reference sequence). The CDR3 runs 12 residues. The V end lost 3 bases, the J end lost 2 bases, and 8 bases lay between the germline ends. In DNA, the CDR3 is TGTGCCTGGAGGAGGGGGACCTACGAGCAGTACTTC. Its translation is CAWRRGTYEQYF. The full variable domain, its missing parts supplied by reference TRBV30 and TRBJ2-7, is SQTIHQWPATLVQPVGSPLSLECTVEGTSNPNLYWYRQAAGRGLQLLFYSVGIGQISSEVPQNLSASRPQDRQFILSSKKLLLSDSGFYLCAWRRGTYEQYFGPGTRLTVT.

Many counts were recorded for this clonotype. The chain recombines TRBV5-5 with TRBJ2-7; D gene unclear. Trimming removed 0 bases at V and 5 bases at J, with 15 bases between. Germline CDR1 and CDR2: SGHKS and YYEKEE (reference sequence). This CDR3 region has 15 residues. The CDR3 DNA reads TGTGCCAGCAGCTTGGAATTGAAGGGTTTCAACGAGCAGTACTTC. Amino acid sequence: CASSLELKGFNEQYF.

CDR3 sequence: CASSPGGERNEQYF. Written as DNA, the CDR3 is TGTGCCAGCAGCCCCGGGGGGGAGCGAAACGAGCAGTACTTC. The chain employs TRBV7-2 and TRBJ2-7, with TRBD2 matching 8 bases. The CDR3 spans 14 residues. CDR1 and CDR2 from the germline V gene are SGHTA and FQGNSA. V gave up 5 bases and J gave up 5 bases; unmatched junction bases: 8.

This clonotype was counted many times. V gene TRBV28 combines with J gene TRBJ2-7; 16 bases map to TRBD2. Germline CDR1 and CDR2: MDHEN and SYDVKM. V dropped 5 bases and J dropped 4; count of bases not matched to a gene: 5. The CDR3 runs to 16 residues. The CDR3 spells CASSPGTSGRGYEQYF. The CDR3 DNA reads TGTGCCAGCAGTCCCGGGACTAGCGGGAGGGGATACGAGCAGTACTTC.

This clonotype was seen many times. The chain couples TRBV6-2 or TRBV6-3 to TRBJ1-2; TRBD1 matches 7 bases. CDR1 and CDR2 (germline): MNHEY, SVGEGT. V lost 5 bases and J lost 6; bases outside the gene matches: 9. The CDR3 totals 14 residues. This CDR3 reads CASSPTGSFHGYTF. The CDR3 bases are TGTGCCAGCAGTCCGACAGGGTCTTTTCATGGCTACACCTTC.

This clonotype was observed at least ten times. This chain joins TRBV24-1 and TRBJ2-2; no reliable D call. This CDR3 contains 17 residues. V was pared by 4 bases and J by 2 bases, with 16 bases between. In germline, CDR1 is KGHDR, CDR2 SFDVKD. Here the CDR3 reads CATSDRDLVANTGELFF. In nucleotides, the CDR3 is TGTGCCACCAGTGACCGCGATCTGGTAGCTAACACCGGGGAGCTGTTTTTT.

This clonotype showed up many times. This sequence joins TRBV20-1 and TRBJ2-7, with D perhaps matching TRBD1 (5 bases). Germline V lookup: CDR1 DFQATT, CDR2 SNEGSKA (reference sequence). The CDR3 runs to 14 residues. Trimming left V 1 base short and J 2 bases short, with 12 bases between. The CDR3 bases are TGCAGTGCTAGAGCCCCGACAGCAACCTACGAGCAGTACTTC. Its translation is CSARAPTATYEQYF.

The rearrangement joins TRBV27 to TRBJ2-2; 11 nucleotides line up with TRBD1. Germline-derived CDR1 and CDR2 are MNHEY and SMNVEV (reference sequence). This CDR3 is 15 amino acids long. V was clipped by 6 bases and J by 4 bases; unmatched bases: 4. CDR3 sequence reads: CASSGGTGGTGELFF. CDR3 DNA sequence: TGTGCCAGCAGCGGCGGGACAGGGGGCACCGGGGAGCTGTTTTTT.

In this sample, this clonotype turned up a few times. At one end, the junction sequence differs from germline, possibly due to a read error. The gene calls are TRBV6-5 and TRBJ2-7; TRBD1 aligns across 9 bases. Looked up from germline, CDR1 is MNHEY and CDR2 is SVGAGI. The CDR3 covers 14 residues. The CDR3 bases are TGTGCCAGCAGTTACCGGGACAGGGTCTACGAGCAGTATTTC. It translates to CASSYRDRVYEQYF.

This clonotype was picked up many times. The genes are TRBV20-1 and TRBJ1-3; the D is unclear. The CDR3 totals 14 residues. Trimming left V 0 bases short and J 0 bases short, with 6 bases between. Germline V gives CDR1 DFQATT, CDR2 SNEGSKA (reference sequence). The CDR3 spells CSAREGGSGNTIYF. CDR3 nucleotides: TGCAGTGCTAGAGAAGGCGGCTCTGGAAACACCATATATTTT.

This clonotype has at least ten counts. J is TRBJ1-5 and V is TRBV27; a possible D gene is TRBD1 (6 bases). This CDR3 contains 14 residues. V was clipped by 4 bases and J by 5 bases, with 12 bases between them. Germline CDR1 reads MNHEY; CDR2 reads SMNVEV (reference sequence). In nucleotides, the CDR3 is TGTGCCAGCAGTTCCGGACAGAGAGATCAGCCCCAGCATTTT. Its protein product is CASSSGQRDQPQHF.

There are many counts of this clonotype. CDR3 residues: CASSPRGGPTSNQPQHF. The DNA for the CDR3 is TGTGCCAGCAGTCCCCGGGGGGGGCCCACTAGCAATCAGCCCCAGCATTTT. The J gene is TRBJ1-5, the V gene TRBV12-3 or TRBV12-4; D might be TRBD1 (6 bases). The ends were cut back, 5 bases at V and 0 bases at J, with 17 bases in the middle. This CDR3 has 17 residues.

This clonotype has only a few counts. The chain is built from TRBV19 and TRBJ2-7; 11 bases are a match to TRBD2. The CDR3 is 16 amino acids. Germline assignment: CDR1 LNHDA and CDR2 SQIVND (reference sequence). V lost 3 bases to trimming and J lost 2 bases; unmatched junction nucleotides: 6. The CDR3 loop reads CASSISTSGSPYEQYF. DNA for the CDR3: TGTGCCAGTAGTATTTCCACTAGCGGGAGCCCCTACGAGCAGTACTTC.

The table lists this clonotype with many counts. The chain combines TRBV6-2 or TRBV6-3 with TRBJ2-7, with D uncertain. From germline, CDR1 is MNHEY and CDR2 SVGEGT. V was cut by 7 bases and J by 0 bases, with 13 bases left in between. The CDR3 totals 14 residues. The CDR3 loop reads CASKFTMGSYEQYF. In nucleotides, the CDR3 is TGTGCCAGCAAGTTCACTATGGGCTCCTACGAGCAGTACTTC.